These T cell receptor beta chains were read from a single sample in a study of blood T cell repertoires in COVID-19. Measured with immunoSEQ multiplex PCR; TCRdb has only the in-frame clones, and not every one. The data show hundreds of thousands of clones, with 75% to 90% seen just once and roughly 8% held by the top ten. The specimen was PBMCs or T cells enriched from blood (not recorded which). The receptors derive from an older woman who had recovered from COVID-19. CDR3s include the opening cysteine and the closing phenylalanine or tryptophan. The order of the fields is D gene, clone size, V gene, J gene, CDR3 DNA, CDR3 protein. The D gene is left open where the match is weak. Expanded clones are given a class, and other clones once, few, many or no size at all.

D: TRBD2
size: .
V: TRBV2
J: TRBJ2-5
DNA: TGTGCCAGCAAGAACCAAGCGGGGGGGTCGGAGACCCAGTACTTC
CDR3: CASKNQAGGSETQYF

D: TRBD2
size: .
V: TRBV2
J: TRBJ2-2
DNA: TGTGCCAGCAGTTGGCTAGCGGGGGTGAGCACCGGGGAGCTGTTTTTT
CDR3: CASSWLAGVSTGELFF

D: TRBD1
size: .
V: TRBV2
J: TRBJ1-1
DNA: TGTGCCAGCGCGGGACAGCGGAACACTGAAGCTTTCTTT
CDR3: CASAGQRNTEAFF

D: TRBD1
size: .
V: TRBV10-3
J: TRBJ1-1
DNA: TGTGCCATCAGTGCTTCGACAGGGGGGACTGAAGCTTTCTTT
CDR3: CAISASTGGTEAFF

D: .
size: few
V: TRBV14
J: TRBJ1-4
DNA: TGTGCCAGCAGCCAAGTCAGGGGTGAAAAACTGTTTTTT
CDR3: CASSQVRGEKLFF

D: TRBD1
size: .
V: TRBV5-1
J: TRBJ2-2
DNA: TGCGCCAGCAACGTTCAGGGGGTAAAGGCCGGGGAGCTGTTTTTT
CDR3: CASNVQGVKAGELFF

D: TRBD2
size: .
V: TRBV5-1
J: TRBJ2-7
DNA: TGCGCCAGCAGCTACCGGACTAGCGGGTCTTCCTACGAGCAGTACTTC
CDR3: CASSYRTSGSSYEQYF

D: TRBD2
size: .
V: TRBV4-1
J: TRBJ2-7
DNA: TGCGCCAGCAGCCAATATGGGACTAGCGGGGGGGCGGCCTACGAGCAGTACTTC
CDR3: CASSQYGTSGGAAYEQYF

D: .
size: .
V: TRBV18
J: TRBJ1-2
DNA: TGTGCCAGCTCACCACCGGGACTCCCTCCCTCTAACTATGGCTACACCTTC
CDR3: CASSPPGLPPSNYGYTF

D: TRBD1
size: .
V: TRBV6-2/TRBV6-3
J: TRBJ1-2
DNA: TGTGCCAGCAGTTCTCCGGGACAGGGGCGTAAGGGCTACACCTTC
CDR3: CASSSPGQGRKGYTF

D: .
size: few
V: TRBV5-1
J: TRBJ1-2
DNA: TGCGCCAGCAGCGAGTCAGGGCTTAACTATGGCTACACCTTC
CDR3: CASSESGLNYGYTF

D: TRBD2
size: .
V: TRBV6-4
J: TRBJ2-5
DNA: TGTGCCAGCAGCCGCCGACTAGCGGGGCCCCAAGAGACCCAGTACTTC
CDR3: CASSRRLAGPQETQYF

D: .
size: .
V: TRBV3-1/TRBV3-2
J: TRBJ1-6
DNA: TGTGCCAGCAGCCAGGGGGCGAATAGTTCACCCCTCCACTTT
CDR3: CASSQGANSSPLHF

D: TRBD1
size: .
V: TRBV5-6
J: TRBJ1-2
DNA: TGTGCCAGCAGCCCTCTTACCGGGACAGGGGTCTATGGCTACACCTTC
CDR3: CASSPLTGTGVYGYTF

D: TRBD1
size: .
V: TRBV5-1
J: TRBJ2-2
DNA: TGCGCCAGCAGCTCCGGGACAGGGTGGACCGGGGAGCTGTTTTTT
CDR3: CASSSGTGWTGELFF

D: .
size: .
V: TRBV7-2
J: TRBJ2-1
DNA: TGTGCCAGCAGCTTAGTAGGGAGCTCCTACAATGAGCAGTTCTTC
CDR3: CASSLVGSSYNEQFF

D: TRBD2
size: .
V: TRBV19
J: TRBJ2-1
DNA: TGTGCCAGTTCCCTTCTAGCGGGGAAGAGCTCCTACAATGAGCAGTTCTTC
CDR3: CASSLLAGKSSYNEQFF

D: TRBD1
size: once
V: TRBV5-4
J: TRBJ2-2
DNA: TGTGCCAGCAGCTCGAGGCCGGGACAGGGAGGCACCGGGGAGCTGTTTTTT
CDR3: CASSSRPGQGGTGELFF

D: .
size: .
V: TRBV21-1
J: TRBJ1-4
DNA: TGTGCCAGCAGGAATACAGGGGTTAGGGATGAAAAACTGTTTTTT
CDR3: CASRNTGVRDEKLFF

D: .
size: .
V: TRBV19
J: TRBJ1-1
DNA: TGTGCCAGTAGTGTATCAGGGGCAAATGAAGCTTTCTTT
CDR3: CASSVSGANEAFF

D: TRBD2
size: .
V: TRBV29-1
J: TRBJ2-3
DNA: TGCAGCGTTGTAGGTCTAGCGGGGGGCACAGATACGCAGTATTTT
CDR3: CSVVGLAGGTDTQYF

D: .
size: .
V: TRBV24-1
J: TRBJ2-2
DNA: TGTGCCACCAGTGACCCAGGGGACACCGGGGAGCTGTTTTTT
CDR3: CATSDPGDTGELFF

D: .
size: few
V: TRBV5-1
J: TRBJ2-2
DNA: TGCGCCAGCAGCTTGGTGGCGGTTACTGGGGAGCTGTTTTTT
CDR3: CASSLVAVTGELFF

D: TRBD1
size: .
V: TRBV5-1
J: TRBJ1-1
DNA: TGCGCCAGCAGGCGGGACAGAAACACTGAAGCTTTCTTT
CDR3: CASRRDRNTEAFF

D: TRBD1
size: .
V: TRBV5-5
J: TRBJ2-5
DNA: TGTGCCAGCAGCCTACTGGACAGGATGCAAGAGACCCAGTACTTC
CDR3: CASSLLDRMQETQYF

D: TRBD1
size: .
V: TRBV5-1
J: TRBJ2-1
DNA: TGCGCCAGCACCCTTGTGGGGACAGGGGGCTTTAGTGAGCAGTTCTTC
CDR3: CASTLVGTGGFSEQFF

D: .
size: .
V: TRBV19
J: TRBJ1-2
DNA: TGTGCCAGCCGAACCGGGACAAACAATAACTATGGCTACACCTTC
CDR3: CASRTGTNNNYGYTF

D: .
size: .
V: TRBV14
J: TRBJ1-4
DNA: TGTGCCAGCAGCCGCAGGGGTAATGAAAAACTGTTTTTT
CDR3: CASSRRGNEKLFF

D: .
size: .
V: TRBV5-4
J: TRBJ1-3
DNA: TGTGCCAGCAGCCGACCGGGAGGTGGAAACACCATATATTTT
CDR3: CASSRPGGGNTIYF

D: .
size: .
V: TRBV7-5
J: TRBJ1-1
DNA: TGTGCCAGAAGCTTAGTACGGGAAAACACTGAAGCTTTCTTT
CDR3: CARSLVRENTEAFF

D: .
size: .
V: TRBV3-1/TRBV3-2
J: TRBJ1-2
DNA: TGTGCCAGCAGCCAAGACGGGGACTTATCAGGGTCCCTATCGGGTGGCTACACCTTC
CDR3: CASSQDGDLSGSLSGGYTF

D: .
size: .
V: TRBV11-2
J: TRBJ1-2
DNA: TGTGCCAGCACCCCCTCCCCCTATGGCTACACCTTC
CDR3: CASTPSPYGYTF

D: .
size: once
V: TRBV27
J: TRBJ1-2
DNA: TGTGCCAGCAGTTCAAGTCGGGGGAGGAACTATGGCTACACCTTC
CDR3: CASSSSRGRNYGYTF